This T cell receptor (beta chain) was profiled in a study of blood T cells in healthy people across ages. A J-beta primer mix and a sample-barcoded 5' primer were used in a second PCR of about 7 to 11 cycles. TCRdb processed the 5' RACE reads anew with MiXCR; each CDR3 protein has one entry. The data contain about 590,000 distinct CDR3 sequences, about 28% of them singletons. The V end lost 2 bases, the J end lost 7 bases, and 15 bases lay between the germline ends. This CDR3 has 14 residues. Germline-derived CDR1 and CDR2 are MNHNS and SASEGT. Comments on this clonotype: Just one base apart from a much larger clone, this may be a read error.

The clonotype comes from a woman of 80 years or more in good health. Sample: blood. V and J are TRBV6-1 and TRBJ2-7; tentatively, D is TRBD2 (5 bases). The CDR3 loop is CASSEPGSHNEQYF. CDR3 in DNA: TGTGCCAGCAGTGAACCGGGGAGTCACAATGAGCAGTACTTC.